The following is a T cell receptor (beta chain) sequence with its context. The source of the sample is a study of T cells in narcolepsy. As for the study in general: Healthy controls were enrolled alongside patients with narcolepsy type 1 or type 2.

Germline values: CDR1 SGHNT, CDR2 YENEEA. Losses at the gene ends were 7 bases for V and 14 bases for J; bases not matched to a gene: 15. The length of the CDR3 is 14 residues. Some clones are missing from TCRdb's copy, which holds only in-frame ones; the method was immunoSEQ multiplex PCR. The top ten clones hold around 1.2% of a sample with approximately 40,000 clones, approximately 90% of them seen once. This receptor was obtained from a human donor with narcolepsy. V usage is TRBV11-3 and J usage is TRBJ2-1, with 9 bases lining up with TRBD2. The material sequenced was CD45RA- memory CD4+ T cells from PBMCs. The CDR3 spells CASTSPSLAGREFF. CDR3 DNA: TGTGCCAGCACCTCCCCCTCGCTAGCGGGGAGGGAGTTCTTC.